This T cell receptor (beta chain) was sequenced in a study of blood T cell repertoires in COVID-19. The wider study: Specimens from acute and convalescent COVID-19 originated in the United States, Italy and Spain.

The assay was immunoSEQ multiplex PCR, and TCRdb's table has in-frame clones only and misses some. The data contain about 400,000 clones, approximately 85% of them singletons. Trimming took 4 bases from V and 5 from J, leaving 11 bases between them. The CDR3 is made up of 13 amino acids. Germline assignment: CDR1 MNHEY and CDR2 SMNVEV (reference sequence). This rearrangement joins TRBV27 to TRBJ1-2, with D possibly being TRBD1 (6 bases). Sequencing was done on a sample of PBMCs or T cells enriched from blood (not recorded which). The receptor was isolated from a woman in her forties with acute COVID-19. The CDR3 protein is CASSWRGGYGYTF. The CDR3 DNA reads TGTGCCAGCAGTTGGAGGGGGGGGTATGGCTACACCTTC.